This TCR beta chain derives from a study of response to subunit inactivated influenza vaccine. TCRdb recomputed calls from the RT-PCR reads with MiXCR, one row per CDR3 protein. The sample includes some 190,000 distinct CDR3 sequences, approximately 15% seen only once; the top ten take roughly 24%. The CDR3 has 16 residues. Sequencing was performed on CD8+ T cells sorted from PBMCs, taken around 5 days after vaccination. This TCR was recovered from a man over 45 who received an inactivated influenza vaccine. The chain carries TRBV21-1 and TRBJ2-2; the table calls TRBD1, which could not be checked here. TRBV21-1 is an annotated pseudogene. The CDR3 spells CASSKGTSGDTGELFF. CDR3 sequence (DNA): TGTGCCAGCAGCAAAGGCACCTCAGGGGACACCGGGGAGCTGTTTTTT.